The table lists the clone carrying this TCR beta chain with many counts. Its cognate antigen is unknown. Reverse transcription used about 510 ng RNA and constant-region primers for alpha and beta. Alpha and beta chain libraries were made separately by chain-specific third strand synthesis with multiplexing indices. TCRdb re-derived calls from the 5' RACE reads in MiXCR, one entry per CDR3 protein. Here the sample spans about 7,000 distinct CDR3 sequences, roughly 9.1% being singletons. This sample is part of a study of HIV-infected patients and healthy controls. Trimming cost V 2 bases and J 1 base, with 12 bases left between them. The CDR3 totals 15 residues. Germline V gene lookup returns CDR1 MDHEN and CDR2 SYDVKM. Study-wide results and limits: Healthy controls shared more CDR3 sequences between individuals than HIV-infected patients did.

Follow-up blood was drawn about 14 weeks, roughly three months, after antiretroviral therapy began. All unsorted peripheral T cells were captured because whole blood was used without fractionation. This specimen consisted of blood, obtained during antiretroviral therapy. This TCR was recovered from an adult with HIV infection. This rearrangement joins TRBV28 to TRBJ2-7; no clear D. The CDR3: CASSLIAATSYEQYF. The CDR3 region has the DNA TGTGCCAGCAGTTTAATCGCGGCGACTTCCTACGAGCAGTACTTC.